This T cell receptor beta chain stems from a study of T-cell memory formation after mild COVID-19. V lost 3 bases and J lost 5, with 10 bases in between. The CDR3 is made up of 13 amino acids. The germline V gene encodes CDR1 SGHTA and CDR2 FQGNSA. This clonotype was observed a handful of times. TCRdb independently ran MiXCR on the 5' RACE reads; one entry per CDR3 protein. This table holds 250,000 to 300,000 distinct CDR3 sequences, over 7% found once. The clonotype originates from a man younger than 35 who had mild COVID-19 (a few samples of this study predate the infection). Cell type and time point are not known. The sample taken for sequencing was PBMCs or a T cell subset sorted from them (not recorded which). The chain employs TRBV7-2 and TRBJ1-2, with a tentative D call TRBD1 (5 bases). The CDR3 region has the DNA TGTGCCAGCAGCTTTCGGGGGGAGTATGGCTACACCTTC. It specifies CASSFRGEYGYTF.